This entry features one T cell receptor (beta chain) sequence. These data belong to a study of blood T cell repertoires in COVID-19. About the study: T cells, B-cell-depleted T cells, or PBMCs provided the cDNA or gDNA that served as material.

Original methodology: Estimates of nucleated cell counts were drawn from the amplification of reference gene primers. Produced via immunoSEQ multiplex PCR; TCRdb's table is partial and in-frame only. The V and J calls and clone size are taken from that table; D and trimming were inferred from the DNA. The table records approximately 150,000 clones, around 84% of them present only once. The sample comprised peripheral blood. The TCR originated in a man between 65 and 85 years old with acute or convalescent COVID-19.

The CDR3 spells CASSLAPAGTGELFF. The CDR3 DNA is TGCGCCAGCAGCTTGGCCCCCGCAGGGACCGGGGAGCTGTTTTTT. The gene calls are TRBV5-1 and TRBJ2-2, with D possibly TRBD1 on 5 matching bases. The germline CDR1 and CDR2 sequences are SGHRS and YFSETQ. V was pared by 0 bases and J by 5 bases, with 11 bases between. CDR3 length equals 15 residues.